This T cell receptor beta chain was identified in a study of identical twins. The sample holds many counts of this clonotype. TCRdb re-derived calls from the 5' RACE reads in MiXCR, one entry per CDR3 protein. Seen here are some 790,000 distinct CDR3 sequences, over 15% observed once, and the top ten hold roughly 13%. The CDR3 contains 15 residues. The germline V gene has CDR1 SGHRS and CDR2 YFSETQ. J lost 2 bases, V lost 4 bases, and 6 bases had no gene match. The sample also formed part of further work on T cells expressing NK-cell markers.

The chain is built from TRBV5-1 and TRBJ2-1; 7 nucleotides align to TRBD1. The specimen sequenced was PBMCs. The sequence derives from a woman between 18 and 29 years old in good health. The CDR3 spells CASSLGQDPYNEQFF. CDR3 DNA: TGCGCCAGCAGCCTCGGACAGGACCCCTACAATGAGCAGTTCTTC.